This T cell receptor beta chain was recorded in a study of blood T cell repertoires in COVID-19. In the study overall: Whether acute or convalescent, the COVID-19 samples came from the United States, Italy and Spain. PBMCs, B-cell-depleted T cells, or T cells provided the cDNA or gDNA that made up the material.

In the authors' workflow: Using reference gene primer amplification, nucleated cell counts were estimated. The assay was immunoSEQ multiplex PCR, and TCRdb's table has in-frame clones only and misses some. V, J and clone size were drawn from that table, and D and trimming were deduced from the DNA. Of about 280,000 clones listed, roughly 85% were seen once; the top ten hold approximately 5.1%. This CDR3 spans 13 amino acids. Trimming took 3 bases from V and 4 from J, leaving 12 bases between them. The V gene's germline CDR1 is DFQATT and CDR2 SNEGSKA (reference sequence). The receptor was isolated from a man aged 45-65 years with active or convalescent COVID-19. Sequencing used peripheral blood. This sequence joins TRBV20-1 and TRBJ1-1, with D possibly TRBD1 on 5 matching bases. CDR3 in DNA: TGCAGTGCTAGTGCAGGGAAGGGCACTGAAGCTTTCTTT. It specifies CSASAGKGTEAFF.